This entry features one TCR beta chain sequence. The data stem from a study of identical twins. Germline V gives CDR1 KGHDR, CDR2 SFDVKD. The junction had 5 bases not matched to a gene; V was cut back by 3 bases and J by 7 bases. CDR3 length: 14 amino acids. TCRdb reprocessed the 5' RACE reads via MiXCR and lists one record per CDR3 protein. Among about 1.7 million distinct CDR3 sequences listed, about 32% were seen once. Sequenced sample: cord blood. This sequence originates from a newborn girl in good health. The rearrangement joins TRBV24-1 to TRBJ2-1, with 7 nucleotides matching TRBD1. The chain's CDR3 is CATSDPGQENEQFF. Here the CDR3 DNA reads TGTGCCACCAGTGATCCTGGACAGGAGAATGAGCAGTTCTTC.